This T cell receptor beta chain was identified during a study of neoadjuvant anti-PD-1 for oral cavity cancer. Study in general: Non-progressing patients received a fourth nivolumab dose near day 43, then surgery on days 50-56.

The time point is: after neoadjuvant nivolumab, at surgical resection. CDR1 is SQVTM and CDR2 is ANQGSEA in the germline V gene. V was shortened by 4 bases and J by 7 bases, with 13 bases between the two germline ends. The CDR3 totals 13 residues. This table comes from immunoSEQ multiplex PCR, and its TCRdb copy is limited to in-frame clones, with some not included. The sample holds about 15,000 clones, 35% to 50% seen once. The receptor was isolated from a person aged 40-85 years with oral cavity squamous cell carcinoma. The sample consisted of tumor tissue, taken after nivolumab (anti-PD-1) treatment. The rearrangement links TRBV29-1 to TRBJ1-4; a possible D gene is TRBD1 (5 bases). The CDR3, as DNA: TGCAGCGTTGGGGGCGGTAGGGGTGAAAAACTGTTTTTT. Residues: CSVGGGRGEKLFF.